The 4 T cell receptor beta chains given below trace back to one sample, sequenced in a study of human T cells and chemical hapten exposure. TCRdb re-analysed the RACE reads in MiXCR, keeping a single row per CDR3 protein. The table has fewer than 300,000 distinct CDR3 sequences, roughly 7.7% seen once; the top ten hold roughly 1.2%. Time point described: pre-sensitization, week 0. Indicated treatment: therapeutic diphenylcyclopropenone sensitization with weekly scalp DPC. This specimen was whole blood, taken in connection with sensitization to the hapten diphenylcyclopropenone (DPC). The receptors derive from a man aged 18-30 years with alopecia areata. Some clones in this sample may be carry-over from other donors' samples.

The chain employs TRBV5-4 and TRBJ2-4; the D gene is possibly TRBD2 (5 bases). CDR3 length: 14 residues. Germline assignment: CDR1 SGHNT and CDR2 YYREEE (reference sequence). The V and J ends lost 0 bases and 6 bases respectively, with 10 bases between them. CDR3 sequence: CASSLGGRGNIQYF. The DNA of the CDR3 is TGTGCCAGCAGCTTGGGAGGGCGCGGAAACATTCAGTACTTC.

This clonotype occurred many times. The CDR3 spells CSSRTSNTEAFF. The CDR3 bases are TGCAGCTCCCGGACATCGAACACTGAAGCTTTCTTT. The gene calls are TRBV29-1 and TRBJ1-1, with D maybe TRBD1 (5 bases). The ends were cut back, 8 bases at V and 1 base at J, with 11 bases in the middle. The length of the CDR3 is 12 residues. Germline V CDR1 and CDR2: SQVTM, ANQGSEA.

A few counts support this clonotype. The rearrangement joins TRBV7-2 to TRBJ1-2, with TRBD1 matching 8 bases. Germline V gene lookup returns CDR1 SGHTA and CDR2 FQGNSA. V was pared by 5 bases and J by 1 base, with 6 bases of the junction left unmatched. The length of the CDR3 is 15 residues. CDR3 coding DNA: TGTGCCAGCAGCCCAGGACAGGGACTTAACTATGGCTACACCTTC. This codes for CASSPGQGLNYGYTF.

This clonotype occurred a few times. The chain's CDR3 is CASSFFLGSYSNQPQHF. CDR3 DNA sequence: TGTGCCAGCAGTTTTTTCCTCGGCAGTTATAGCAATCAGCCCCAGCATTTT. This rearrangement joins TRBV28 to TRBJ1-5; D unclear. Germline CDR1 is MDHEN and CDR2 is SYDVKM. The CDR3 is 17 residues long. V dropped 3 bases and J dropped 0 bases, with 15 bases sitting between them.